The clone carrying this T cell receptor (beta chain) was counted ten times or more. What it binds is not known. Investigators excluded patients with uncontrolled infection, other autoimmune disease, pregnancy or lactation. The source of the PBMCs was 8.5 to 10 ml of fresh peripheral blood. Template material for amplifying TCR beta CDR3 regions consisted of RNA transcripts. Primed by the HTBI set, a first-round RT-PCR was run on the TCR CDR3. TCRdb reprocessed the multiplex PCR reads via MiXCR and lists one record per CDR3 protein. The sample shows 620,000 or so distinct CDR3 sequences, roughly 15% of them seen only once. These data belong to a study of T cells in Graves' hyperthyroidism and ophthalmopathy. The study's findings and limits: Most expanded thyroid clonotypes above 0.001 also appeared in blood. For ophthalmopathy, model prediction preceded onset by a median roughly 6.3 months.

Germline V gene lookup returns CDR1 DFQATT and CDR2 SNEGSKA (reference sequence). The CDR3 extends over 19 amino acids. V trimming: 5 bases; J trimming: 0 bases; junction bases outside the gene matches: 14. V and J are TRBV20-1 and TRBJ2-1; 12 bases are a match to TRBD2. The receptor was derived from a woman aged 45-59 years with Graves' ophthalmopathy. The sample consisted of blood. The CDR3 DNA is TGCAGTGCTTTCGGGACGGCTAGCGGGAGGGGTTACTCCTACAATGAGCAGTTCTTC. It specifies CSAFGTASGRGYSYNEQFF.